This TCR beta chain appears in the sequencing data of a study of lymphopenia after photon versus proton radiotherapy. Data came from immunoSEQ multiplex PCR; TCRdb stores just in-frame clones and leaves some out. The sample has approximately 65,000 clones; roughly 88% are singletons. The V and J ends lost 3 bases and 1 base respectively, with 9 bases between them. Germline CDR1 GTSNPN, CDR2 SVGIG (reference sequence). CDR3 size: 13 residues. Sequences were derived from peripheral blood, sampled from a patient treated with photon-based radiotherapy. The genes are TRBV30 and TRBJ1-1; D is unresolved. This TCR came from a woman in her 70s with pancreatic cancer. The CDR3 DNA reads TGTGCCTGGAGCGGTAACTCGAACACTGAAGCTTTCTTT. Residues: CAWSGNSNTEAFF.